These 19 T cell receptor beta chains were sequenced from one sample in a study of identical twins. TCRdb analysed the 5' RACE reads with MiXCR anew, one entry per CDR3 protein. The profile shows approximately 490,000 distinct CDR3 sequences, approximately 20% of them singletons. Another study also made use of these data, one on yellow fever vaccine responses in identical twins.

The sequenced sample was CD4+ T cells sorted from blood. These receptors were taken from a woman aged 18-30 years in good health.

This clonotype was seen more than once but under ten times. The chain combines TRBV20-1 with TRBJ2-1, with D unclear. The germline V gene has CDR1 DFQATT and CDR2 SNEGSKA (reference sequence). Trimming pared 0 bases from V and 1 base from J, leaving 10 bases between. This CDR3 comprises 15 residues. The CDR3 bases are TGCAGTGCTAGAGACAGAGCGATGTCCTACAATGAGCAGTTCTTC. Translated: CSARDRAMSYNEQFF.

This clonotype was detected many times. The rearrangement links TRBV12-3 or TRBV12-4 to TRBJ2-7; D is possibly TRBD1 (5 bases). This CDR3 is built from 15 residues. Trimming stripped 3 bases from V and 2 bases from J, with 14 bases between. CDR3 in DNA: TGTGCCAGCAGTTTCGTAATCGCAGGGACCTACGAGCAGTACTTC. Encoded protein: CASSFVIAGTYEQYF.

In this sample, this clonotype turned up a few times. The chain combines TRBV6-6 with TRBJ2-5; D is unclear. The CDR3 consists of 11 residues. CDR1 is MNHNY, CDR2 SVGAGI, per germline (reference sequence). Trimming removed 7 bases at V and 4 bases at J, with 7 bases between. CDR3 in DNA: TGTGCCAGCAATAGAGGAGAGACCCAGTACTTC. It translates to CASNRGETQYF.

V is TRBV12-3 or TRBV12-4 and J is TRBJ2-3; D might be TRBD1 (7 bases). CDR3 size: 12 residues. Trimming cost V 8 bases and J 8 bases, with 14 bases left between them. The CDR3 DNA reads as TGTGCCAGCGACTACAGGGGAGGTACGCAGTATTTT. Translated: CASDYRGGTQYF.

The J gene is TRBJ1-2, the V gene TRBV6-5; D unclear. The ends were cut back, 0 bases at V and 7 bases at J, with 12 bases in the middle. Germline V lookup: CDR1 MNHEY, CDR2 SVGAGI. This CDR3 spans 14 amino acids. CDR3 in amino acids: CASSYSLGGSGYTF. The CDR3 DNA follows: TGTGCCAGCAGTTACTCGTTGGGAGGGTCTGGCTACACCTTC.

The rearrangement joins TRBV1 to TRBJ2-3; TRBD1 is the table's D call and was not checked against the DNA. TRBV1 is marked as a pseudogene. This CDR3 comprises 18 residues. The DNA of the CDR3 is TGCACCAGCAGCTCCCGGGAGGTCGGCGGGAGTATTGAAGATACGCAGTATTTT. Encoded protein: CTSSSREVGGSIEDTQYF.

A few counts support this clonotype. The CDR3 here is CATSDPGQPQHF. The CDR3 DNA reads as TGTGCCACCAGTGACCCCGGTCAGCCCCAGCATTTT. This chain links TRBV24-1 with TRBJ1-5; D not certain. Deletions cut 4 bases from V and 6 bases from J, with 6 bases between. Germline V gene lookup returns CDR1 KGHDR and CDR2 SFDVKD. This CDR3 comprises 12 residues.

The chain couples TRBV7-2 to TRBJ2-5; 9 nucleotides match TRBD2. The CDR3 consists of 14 residues. V was clipped by 3 bases and J by 5 bases; unmatched bases: 4. CDR1 and CDR2 (germline): SGHTA, FQGNSA. In DNA form, the CDR3 reads TGTGCCAGCAGCTTTGCGGGAGGGCGGGAGACCCAGTACTTC. Translated: CASSFAGGRETQYF.

This chain joins TRBV9 and TRBJ1-2, with 7 bases matching TRBD1. The CDR3 contains 14 residues. The V gene end was trimmed by 4 bases and the J gene end by 4 bases; junction bases not matched to a gene: 7. Germline V gene lookup returns CDR1 SGDLS and CDR2 YYNGEE. CDR3 bases: TGTGCCAGCAGCACATCCCGGGACAGCTATGGCTACACCTTC. Translating gives CASSTSRDSYGYTF.

This clonotype turned up a few times. V and J are TRBV29-1 and TRBJ2-6; D is perhaps TRBD1 (6 bases). The V and J ends lost 7 bases and 3 bases respectively, with 22 bases between them. The germline gives CDR1 SQVTM, CDR2 ANQGSEA. The CDR3 totals 17 residues. CDR3 in amino acids: CSAEDSIPSGGANVLTF. In nucleotides, the CDR3 is TGCAGCGCCGAGGACAGCATCCCCTCTGGTGGGGCCAACGTCCTGACTTTC.

The chain carries TRBV10-3 and TRBJ2-1; 7 bases agree with TRBD1. The germline CDR1 and CDR2 sequences are ENHRY and SYGVKD. Losses at the gene ends were 6 bases for V and 2 bases for J; bases not matched to a gene: 7. This CDR3 region has 15 residues. The CDR3 is CAIRGGEVAYNEQFF. In DNA, the CDR3 is TGTGCCATCAGAGGGGGCGAGGTAGCCTACAATGAGCAGTTCTTC.

The chain uses TRBV9 and TRBJ2-5; D remains ambiguous. V lost 0 bases, J lost 0 bases, and 3 bases lay in between. The CDR3 totals 13 residues. CDR1 is SGDLS, CDR2 YYNGEE, per germline. The DNA for the CDR3 is TGTGCCAGCAGCGTAGCTGACCAAGAGACCCAGTACTTC. Translation gives CASSVADQETQYF.

This clonotype was counted a few times. The V and J genes are TRBV5-1 and TRBJ2-1; D tentatively fits TRBD1 or TRBD2 (5 bases each). CDR3 size: 14 residues. V gave up 7 bases and J gave up 4 bases, with 15 bases separating them. Germline V gene lookup returns CDR1 SGHRS and CDR2 YFSETQ. CDR3 coding DNA: TGCGCCAGCCGGGACCAGACTAATTACAATGAGCAGTTCTTC. Its translation is CASRDQTNYNEQFF.

The chain recombines TRBV24-1 with TRBJ2-1; TRBD2 aligns across 10 bases. Losses at the gene ends were 4 bases for V and 11 bases for J; bases not matched to a gene: 10. The CDR3 has 15 residues. Per germline, CDR1 KGHDR and CDR2 SFDVKD. Here the CDR3 DNA reads TGTGCCACCAGTGACCGTAGCGGGGGGCGTGGGAAGCAGTTCTTC. It translates to CATSDRSGGRGKQFF.

This clonotype has just a few counts. This chain connects TRBV7-3 to TRBJ2-7, with no clear D. This CDR3 has 15 amino acids. Germline CDR1 SGHTA, CDR2 FQGTGA. V shed 0 bases and J shed 3 bases, with 12 bases lying between them. CDR3 sequence reads: CASSLTPGSIYEQYF. CDR3 nucleotides: TGTGCCAGCAGCTTAACTCCGGGCTCCATCTACGAGCAGTACTTC.

This clonotype was observed a handful of times. The V call is TRBV27, the J call TRBJ2-3; D is undetermined. Germline-derived CDR1 and CDR2 are MNHEY and SMNVEV (reference sequence). The CDR3 is 12 residues long. Trimming removed 6 bases at V and 2 bases at J, with 6 bases between. CDR3 in DNA: TGTGCCAGCAGGAGCAACACAGATACGCAGTATTTT. It translates to CASRSNTDTQYF.

This clonotype was picked up a small number of times. The CDR3 sequence is CASSYGPSTDTQYF. The DNA for the CDR3 is TGTGCCAGCAGTTATGGACCAAGCACAGATACGCAGTATTTT. The J gene is TRBJ2-3, the V gene TRBV6-4, with unresolved D. CDR1 MRHNA and CDR2 SNTAGT come from the germline V gene. Trimming removed 5 bases from V and 0 bases from J, with 9 bases in between. The length of the CDR3 is 14 residues.

This chain connects TRBV6-5 to TRBJ2-1, with D perhaps matching TRBD2 (7 bases). Germline V gene lookup returns CDR1 MNHEY and CDR2 SVGAGI. This CDR3 contains 17 residues. The ends were cut back, 4 bases at V and 7 bases at J, with 23 bases in the middle. The CDR3 DNA reads as TGTGCCAGCAGTTTACCCAGGGGAGGGACTATGCGGAATGAGCAGTTCTTC. This codes for CASSLPRGGTMRNEQFF.

The chain recombines TRBV7-7 with TRBJ2-1, with D uncertain. CDR1 SSHAT and CDR2 FNYEAQ come from the germline V gene (reference sequence). Trimming shortened V by 5 bases and J by 0 bases, and 11 bases separated the two germline ends. The length of the CDR3 is 15 residues. In DNA, the CDR3 is TGTGCCAGCAGCCCTAGTCGGAGCTCCTACAATGAGCAGTTCTTC. Translated, it gives CASSPSRSSYNEQFF.